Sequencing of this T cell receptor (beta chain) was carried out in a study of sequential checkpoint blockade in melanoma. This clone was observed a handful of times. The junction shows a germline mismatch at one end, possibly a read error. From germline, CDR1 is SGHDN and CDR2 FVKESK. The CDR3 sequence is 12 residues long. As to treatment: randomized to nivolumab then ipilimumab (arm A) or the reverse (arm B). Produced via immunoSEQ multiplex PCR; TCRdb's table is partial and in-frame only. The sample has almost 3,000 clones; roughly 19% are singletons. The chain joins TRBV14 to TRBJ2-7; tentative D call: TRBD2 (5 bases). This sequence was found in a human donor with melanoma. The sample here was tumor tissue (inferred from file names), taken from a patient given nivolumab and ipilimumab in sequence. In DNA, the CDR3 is TGTGCCAGCAGCCAAGGTTTCGACCTCGGGGACTTC. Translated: CASSQGFDLGDF.